This T cell receptor (beta chain) was captured by sequencing in a study of T cell responses to AZD1222 COVID-19 vaccine. The study's findings and limits: Possibly, clonal diversity was underestimated; donors were largely white British and included more females. Following two doses of AZD1222, Spike-specific TCR breadth and depth rose. There were repertoire samples only from the period after the peak T cell response.

Only one count was recorded for this clone. What it recognizes is unknown. The V gene's germline CDR1 is SQVTM and CDR2 ANQGSEA. The ends lost 3 bases at V and 3 bases at J; junction bases unmatched: 15. The CDR3 extends over 17 amino acids. Method: immunoSEQ multiplex PCR; TCRdb's copy keeps in-frame clones and lacks some. The table includes around 150,000 clones, 70% to 90% detected once. This sample comprised peripheral blood, obtained on day 0 of AZD1222 vaccination. The V call is TRBV29-1, the J call TRBJ2-7, with 9 bases identical to TRBD2. The sequence came from an adult in good health. The CDR3 region has the DNA TGCAGCGTTGAGAATTGGAGCCTAGCGGGGACAAACTACGAGCAGTACTTC. Protein: CSVENWSLAGTNYEQYF.